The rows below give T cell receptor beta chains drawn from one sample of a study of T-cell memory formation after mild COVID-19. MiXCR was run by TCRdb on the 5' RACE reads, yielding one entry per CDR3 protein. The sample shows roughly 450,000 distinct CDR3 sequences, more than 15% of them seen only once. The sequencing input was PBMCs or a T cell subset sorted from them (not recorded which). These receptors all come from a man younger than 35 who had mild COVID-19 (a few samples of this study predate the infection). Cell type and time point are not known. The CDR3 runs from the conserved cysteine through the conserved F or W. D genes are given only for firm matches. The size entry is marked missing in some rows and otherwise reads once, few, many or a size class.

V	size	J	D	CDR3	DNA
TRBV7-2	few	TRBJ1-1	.	CASSLVGGPGGAFF	TGTGCCAGCAGCTTAGTAGGGGGGCCCGGTGGAGCTTTCTTT
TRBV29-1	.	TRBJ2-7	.	CSVGVAGATYEQYF	TGCAGCGTTGGGGTGGCGGGGGCTACTTACGAGCAGTACTTC
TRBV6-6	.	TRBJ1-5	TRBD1	CASSPWTGGEGQPQHF	TGTGCCAGCAGTCCCTGGACAGGGGGGGAGGGTCAGCCCCAGCATTTT
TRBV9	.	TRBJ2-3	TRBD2	CASSVSLAGAPPADTQYF	TGTGCCAGCAGCGTAAGCCTAGCGGGGGCCCCGCCCGCAGATACGCAGTATTTT
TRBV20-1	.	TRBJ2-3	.	CSAENGGQSTDTQYF	TGCAGTGCCGAAAACGGGGGCCAAAGCACAGATACGCAGTATTTT
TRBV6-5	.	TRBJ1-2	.	CASSPGGPRLGYTF	TGTGCCAGCAGTCCCGGGGGCCCTCGCCTGGGCTACACCTTC
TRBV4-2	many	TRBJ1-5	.	CASSQGSSNQPQHF	TGTGCCAGCAGCCAAGGGAGTAGCAATCAGCCCCAGCATTTT
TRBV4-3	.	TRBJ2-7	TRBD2	CASSQDTPGGYEQYF	TGCGCCAGCAGCCAAGATACACCGGGGGGGTACGAGCAGTACTTC
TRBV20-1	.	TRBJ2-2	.	CSATTPNTAGELFF	TGCAGTGCTACCACACCAAATACGGCCGGGGAGCTGTTTTTT
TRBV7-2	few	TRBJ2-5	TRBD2	CASASGTGGPKTQYF	TGTGCCAGCGCAAGCGGAACGGGGGGGCCGAAGACCCAGTACTTC
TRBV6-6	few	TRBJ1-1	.	CASSTPEGNQAFF	TGTGCCAGCAGTACTCCGGAGGGGAATCAAGCTTTCTTT
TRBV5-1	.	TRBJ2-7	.	CASSMLPRDPPGHEQYF	TGCGCCAGCAGCATGCTCCCTCGGGACCCACCGGGCCACGAGCAGTACTTC
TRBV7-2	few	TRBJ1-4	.	CASSPAGWAAEKLFF	TGTGCCAGCAGCCCAGCGGGGTGGGCAGCTGAAAAACTGTTTTTT
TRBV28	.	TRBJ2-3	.	CASSLGLYDTQYF	TGTGCCAGCAGTTTGGGGCTCTATGATACGCAGTATTTT
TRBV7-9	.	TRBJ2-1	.	CASSSPPVRSNEQFF	TGTGCCAGCAGTTCCCCGCCGGTCCGCAGCAATGAGCAGTTCTTC
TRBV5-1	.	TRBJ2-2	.	CASSFTGAAGELFF	TGCGCCAGCAGCTTTACCGGGGCCGCCGGGGAGCTGTTTTTT
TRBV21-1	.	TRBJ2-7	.	CASSKRGVTTYEQYF	TGTGCCAGCAGCAAAAGGGGGGTAACCACCTACGAGCAGTACTTC